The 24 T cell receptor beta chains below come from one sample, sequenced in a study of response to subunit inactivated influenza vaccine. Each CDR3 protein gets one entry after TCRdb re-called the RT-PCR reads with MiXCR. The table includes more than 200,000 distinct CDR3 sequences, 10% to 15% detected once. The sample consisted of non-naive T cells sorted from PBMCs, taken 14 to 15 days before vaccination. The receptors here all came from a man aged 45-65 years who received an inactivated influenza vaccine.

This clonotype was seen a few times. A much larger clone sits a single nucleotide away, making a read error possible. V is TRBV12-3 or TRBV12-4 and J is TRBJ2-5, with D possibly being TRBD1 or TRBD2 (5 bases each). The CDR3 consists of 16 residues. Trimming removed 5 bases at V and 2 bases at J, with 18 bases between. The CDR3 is CASSDRDPGRQETQYF. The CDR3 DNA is TGTGCCAGCAGTGACCGGGACCCGGGGCGTCAAGAGACCCAGTACTTC.

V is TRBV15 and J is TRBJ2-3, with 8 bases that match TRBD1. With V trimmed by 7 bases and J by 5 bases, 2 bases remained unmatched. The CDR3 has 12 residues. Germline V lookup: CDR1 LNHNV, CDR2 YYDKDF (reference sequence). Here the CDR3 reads CATKTGEDTQYF. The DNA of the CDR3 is TGTGCCACCAAGACAGGGGAAGATACGCAGTATTTT. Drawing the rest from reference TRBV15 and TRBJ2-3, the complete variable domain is DAMVIQNPRYQVTQFGKPVTLSCSQTLNHNVMYWYQQKSSQAPKLLFHYYDKDFNNEADTPDNFQSRRPNTSFCFLDIRSPGLGDTAMYLCATKTGEDTQYFGPGTRLTVL.

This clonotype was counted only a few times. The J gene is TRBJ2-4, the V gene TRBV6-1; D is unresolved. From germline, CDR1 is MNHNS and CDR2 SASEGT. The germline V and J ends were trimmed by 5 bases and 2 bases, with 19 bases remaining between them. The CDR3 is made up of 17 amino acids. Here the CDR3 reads CASSPPPGQGTKNIQYF. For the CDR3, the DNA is TGTGCCAGCAGTCCACCCCCCGGGCAAGGTACCAAAAACATTCAGTACTTC.

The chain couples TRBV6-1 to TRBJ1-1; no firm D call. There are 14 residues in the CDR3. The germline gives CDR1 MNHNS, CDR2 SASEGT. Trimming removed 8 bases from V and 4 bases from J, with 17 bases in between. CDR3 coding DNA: TGTGCCAGCCTATCTTCGGGCAGAGTCACTGAAGCTTTCTTT. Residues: CASLSSGRVTEAFF.

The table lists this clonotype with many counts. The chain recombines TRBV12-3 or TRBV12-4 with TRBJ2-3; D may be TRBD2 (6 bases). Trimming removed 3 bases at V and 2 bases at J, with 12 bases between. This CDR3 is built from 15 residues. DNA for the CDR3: TGTGCCAGCAGTTTGAGGAGGGCAACCACAGATACGCAGTATTTT. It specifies CASSLRRATTDTQYF.

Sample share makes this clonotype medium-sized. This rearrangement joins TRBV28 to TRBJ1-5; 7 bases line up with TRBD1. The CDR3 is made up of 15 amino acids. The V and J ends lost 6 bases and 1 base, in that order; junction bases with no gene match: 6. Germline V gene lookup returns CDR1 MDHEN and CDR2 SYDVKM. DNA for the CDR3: TGTGCCAGCAGCAGATACAGGGGAAGCAATCAGCCCCAGCATTTT. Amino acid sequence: CASSRYRGSNQPQHF.

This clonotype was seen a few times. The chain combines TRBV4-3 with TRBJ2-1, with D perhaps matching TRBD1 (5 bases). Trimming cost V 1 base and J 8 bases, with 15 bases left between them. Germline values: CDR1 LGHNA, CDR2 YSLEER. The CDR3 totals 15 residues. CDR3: CASSQAAGLWDEQFF. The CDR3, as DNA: TGCGCCAGCAGCCAAGCGGCAGGGTTGTGGGATGAGCAGTTCTTC.

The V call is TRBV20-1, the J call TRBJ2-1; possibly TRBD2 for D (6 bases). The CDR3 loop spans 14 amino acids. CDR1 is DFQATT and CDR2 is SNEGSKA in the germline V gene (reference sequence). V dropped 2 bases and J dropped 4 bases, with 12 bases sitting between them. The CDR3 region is CSARSGGDYNEQFF. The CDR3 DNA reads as TGCAGTGCTAGATCCGGCGGGGATTACAATGAGCAGTTCTTC.

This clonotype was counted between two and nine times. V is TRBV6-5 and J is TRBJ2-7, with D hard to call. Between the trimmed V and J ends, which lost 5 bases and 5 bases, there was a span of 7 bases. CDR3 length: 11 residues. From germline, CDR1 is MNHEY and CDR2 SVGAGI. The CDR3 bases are TGTGCCAGCAGTACCTGGAACGAGCAGTACTTC. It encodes CASSTWNEQYF.

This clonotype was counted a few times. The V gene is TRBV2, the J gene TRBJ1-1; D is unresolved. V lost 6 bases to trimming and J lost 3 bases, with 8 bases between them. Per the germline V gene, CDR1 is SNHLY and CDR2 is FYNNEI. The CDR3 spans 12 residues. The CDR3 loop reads CASRREYTEAFF. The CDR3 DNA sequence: TGTGCCAGCAGACGGGAGTACACTGAAGCTTTCTTT. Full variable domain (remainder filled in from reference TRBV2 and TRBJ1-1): EPEVTQTPSHQVTQMGQEVILRCVPISNHLYFYWYRQILGQKVEFLVSFYNNEISEKSEIFDDQFSVERPDGSNFTLKIRSTKLEDSAMYFCASRREYTEAFFGQGTRLTVV.

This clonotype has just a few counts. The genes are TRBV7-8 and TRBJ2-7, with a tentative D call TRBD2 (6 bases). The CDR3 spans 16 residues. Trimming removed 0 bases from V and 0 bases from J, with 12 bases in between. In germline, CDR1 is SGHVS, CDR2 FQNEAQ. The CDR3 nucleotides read TGTGCCAGCAGCTTAGCTCTGCGGGGCAGCTCCTACGAGCAGTACTTC. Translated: CASSLALRGSSYEQYF.

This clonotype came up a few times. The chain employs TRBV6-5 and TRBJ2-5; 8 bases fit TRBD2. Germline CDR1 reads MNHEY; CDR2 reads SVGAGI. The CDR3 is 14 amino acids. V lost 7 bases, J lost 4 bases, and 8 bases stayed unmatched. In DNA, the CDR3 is TGTGCCAGCATTTCGGGACTAGGGTTAGAGACCCAGTACTTC. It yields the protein CASISGLGLETQYF.

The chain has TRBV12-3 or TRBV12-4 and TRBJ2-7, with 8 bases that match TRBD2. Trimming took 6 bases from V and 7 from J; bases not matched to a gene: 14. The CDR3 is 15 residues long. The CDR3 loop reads CASRLNSGARGEQYF. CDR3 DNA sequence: TGTGCCAGCAGACTAAATAGCGGGGCCCGAGGGGAGCAGTACTTC.

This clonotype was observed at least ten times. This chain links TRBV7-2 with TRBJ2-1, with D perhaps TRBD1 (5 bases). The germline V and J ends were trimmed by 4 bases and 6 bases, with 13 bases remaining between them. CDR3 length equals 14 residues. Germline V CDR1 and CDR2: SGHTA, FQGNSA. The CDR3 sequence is CASSSRQRINEQFF. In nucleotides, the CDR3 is TGTGCCAGCAGCTCGCGACAGAGGATCAATGAGCAGTTCTTC.

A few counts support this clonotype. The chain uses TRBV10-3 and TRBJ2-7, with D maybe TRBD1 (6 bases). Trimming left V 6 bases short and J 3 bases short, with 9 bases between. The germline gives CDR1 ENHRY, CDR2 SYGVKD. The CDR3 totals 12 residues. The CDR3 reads CAIRVDSYEQYF. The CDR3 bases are TGTGCCATCAGGGTGGACAGCTACGAGCAGTACTTC.

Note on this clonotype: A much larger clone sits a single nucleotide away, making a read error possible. CDR3 in DNA: TGTGCCAGCAGTACAGGGGATACGGGATGGGACACCGGGGTGCTGTTTTTT. Amino acid sequence: CASSTGDTGWDTGVLFF. The rearrangement uses TRBV28 and TRBJ2-2; 7 nucleotides match TRBD1. Germline CDR1 is MDHEN and CDR2 is SYDVKM. This CDR3 is built from 17 residues.

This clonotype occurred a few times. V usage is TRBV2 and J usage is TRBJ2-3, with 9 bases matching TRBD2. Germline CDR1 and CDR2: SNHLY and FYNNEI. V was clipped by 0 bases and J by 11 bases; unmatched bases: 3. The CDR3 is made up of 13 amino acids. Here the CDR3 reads CASSEAQAGGQYF. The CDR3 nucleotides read TGTGCCAGCAGTGAAGCGCAAGCGGGGGGGCAGTATTTT.

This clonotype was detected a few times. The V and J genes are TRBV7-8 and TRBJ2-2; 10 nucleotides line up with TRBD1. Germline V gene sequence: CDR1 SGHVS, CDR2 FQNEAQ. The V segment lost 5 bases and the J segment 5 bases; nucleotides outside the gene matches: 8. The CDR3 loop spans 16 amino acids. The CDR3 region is CASSLMTGGGTGELFF. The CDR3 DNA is TGTGCCAGCAGCCTAATGACAGGGGGCGGAACCGGGGAGCTGTTTTTT.

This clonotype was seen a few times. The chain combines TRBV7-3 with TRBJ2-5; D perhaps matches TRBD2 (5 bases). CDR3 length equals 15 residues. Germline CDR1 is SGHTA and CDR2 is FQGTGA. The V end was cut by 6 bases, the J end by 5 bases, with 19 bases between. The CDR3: CASSIASGEIETQYF. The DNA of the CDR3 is TGTGCCAGCAGTATCGCCTCCGGGGAGATTGAGACCCAGTACTTC.

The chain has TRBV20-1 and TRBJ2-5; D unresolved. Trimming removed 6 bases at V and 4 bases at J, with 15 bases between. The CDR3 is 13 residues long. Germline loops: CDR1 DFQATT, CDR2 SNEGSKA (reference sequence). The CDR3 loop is CSAKPTKTETQYF. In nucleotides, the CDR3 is TGCAGTGCCAAGCCCACTAAGACAGAGACCCAGTACTTC.

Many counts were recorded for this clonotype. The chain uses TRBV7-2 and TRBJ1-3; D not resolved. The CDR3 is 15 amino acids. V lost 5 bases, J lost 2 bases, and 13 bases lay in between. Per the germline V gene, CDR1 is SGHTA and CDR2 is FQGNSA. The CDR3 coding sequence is TGTGCCAGCAGCCATGGGTCGGCCCCTGGAAACACCATATATTTT. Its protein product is CASSHGSAPGNTIYF.

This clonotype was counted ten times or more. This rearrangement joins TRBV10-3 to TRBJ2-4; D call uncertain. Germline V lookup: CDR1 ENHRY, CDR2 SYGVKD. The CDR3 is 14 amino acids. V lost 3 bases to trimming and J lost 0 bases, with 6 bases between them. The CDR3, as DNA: TGTGCCATCAGTGACCCTCTAGCCAAAAACATTCAGTACTTC. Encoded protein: CAISDPLAKNIQYF.

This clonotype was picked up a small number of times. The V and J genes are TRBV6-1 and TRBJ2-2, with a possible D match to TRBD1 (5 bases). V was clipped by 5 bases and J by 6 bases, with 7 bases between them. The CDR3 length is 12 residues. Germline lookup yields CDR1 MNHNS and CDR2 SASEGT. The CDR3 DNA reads TGTGCCAGCAGTCCCAGGGCCGGGGAGCTGTTTTTT. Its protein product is CASSPRAGELFF.

The CDR3, as DNA: TGTGCCAGCAGAAGGGGGGGGACCTACAATGAGCAGTTCTTC. This sequence encodes CASRRGGTYNEQFF. V is TRBV2 and J is TRBJ2-1, with a possible D match to TRBD2 (7 bases). The CDR3 runs 14 residues. Germline V gives CDR1 SNHLY, CDR2 FYNNEI. With 6 bases removed from V and 2 bases from J, the gap between germline ends came to 11 bases.